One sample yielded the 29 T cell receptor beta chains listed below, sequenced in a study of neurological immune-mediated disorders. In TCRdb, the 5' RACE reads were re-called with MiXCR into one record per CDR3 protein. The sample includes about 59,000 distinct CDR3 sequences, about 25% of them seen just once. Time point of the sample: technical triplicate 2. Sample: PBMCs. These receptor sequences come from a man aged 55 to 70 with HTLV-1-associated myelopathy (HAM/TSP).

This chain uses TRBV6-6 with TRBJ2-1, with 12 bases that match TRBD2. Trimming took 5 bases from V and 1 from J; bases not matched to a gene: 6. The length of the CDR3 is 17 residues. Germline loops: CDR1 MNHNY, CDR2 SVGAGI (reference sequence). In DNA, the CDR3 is TGTGCCAGCAGTGGAGCGACTAGCGGGAGATCCTACAATGAGCAGTTCTTC. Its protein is CASSGATSGRSYNEQFF.

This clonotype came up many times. The DNA of the CDR3 is TGCGCCAGCAGCTTGAACAGGGGCTCTGGAAACACCATATATTTT. Protein product: CASSLNRGSGNTIYF. This chain connects TRBV5-1 to TRBJ1-3; 7 bases are a match to TRBD1. The CDR3 length is 15 residues. In germline, CDR1 is SGHRS, CDR2 YFSETQ. V lost 1 base to trimming and J lost 0 bases; unmatched junction nucleotides: 1.

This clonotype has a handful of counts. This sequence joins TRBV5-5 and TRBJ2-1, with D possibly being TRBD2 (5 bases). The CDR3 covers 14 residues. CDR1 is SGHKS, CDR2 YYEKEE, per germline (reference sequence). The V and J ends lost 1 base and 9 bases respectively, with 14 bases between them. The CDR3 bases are TGTGCCAGCAGCTTGACTTCAGTGGAGGTTGAGCAGTTCTTC. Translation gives CASSLTSVEVEQFF.

The CDR3 sequence: CASSPVAGPNEQFF. The CDR3 DNA reads TGTGCCAGCAGCCCTGTAGCGGGGCCCAATGAGCAGTTCTTC. The chain employs TRBV7-2 and TRBJ2-1, with 8 bases aligning to TRBD2. Germline-derived CDR1 and CDR2 are SGHTA and FQGNSA. This CDR3 comprises 14 residues. The J segment lost 6 bases and the V segment lost 5 bases, leaving 6 bases of the junction unmatched.

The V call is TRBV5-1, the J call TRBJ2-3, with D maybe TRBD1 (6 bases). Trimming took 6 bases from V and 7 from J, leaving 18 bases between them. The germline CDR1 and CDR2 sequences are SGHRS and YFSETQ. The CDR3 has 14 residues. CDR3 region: CASTTWLGTYTQYF. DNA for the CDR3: TGCGCCAGCACCACATGGTTGGGGACATATACGCAGTATTTT.

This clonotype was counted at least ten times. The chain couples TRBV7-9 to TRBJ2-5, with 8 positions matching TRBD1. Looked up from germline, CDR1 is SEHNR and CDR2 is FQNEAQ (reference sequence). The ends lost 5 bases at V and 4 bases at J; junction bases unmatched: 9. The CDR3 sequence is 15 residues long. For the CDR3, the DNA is TGTGCCAGCAGCACCTCTACAGGGGGTATAGAGACCCAGTACTTC. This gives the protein CASSTSTGGIETQYF.

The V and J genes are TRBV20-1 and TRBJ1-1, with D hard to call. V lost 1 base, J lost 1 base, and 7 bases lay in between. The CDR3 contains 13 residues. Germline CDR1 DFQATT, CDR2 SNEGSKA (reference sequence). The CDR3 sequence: CSARALENTEAFF. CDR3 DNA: TGCAGTGCTAGAGCCTTGGAGAACACTGAAGCTTTCTTT.

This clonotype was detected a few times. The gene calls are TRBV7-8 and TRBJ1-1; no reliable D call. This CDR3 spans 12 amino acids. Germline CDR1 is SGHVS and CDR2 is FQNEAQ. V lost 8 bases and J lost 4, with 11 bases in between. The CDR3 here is CASGRVGTEAFF. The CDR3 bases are TGTGCCAGCGGCCGAGTGGGCACTGAAGCTTTCTTT. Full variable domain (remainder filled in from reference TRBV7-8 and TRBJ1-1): GAGVSQSPRYKVAKRGQDVALRCDPISGHVSLFWYQQALGQGPEFLTYFQNEAQLDKSGLPSDRFFAERPEGSVSTLKIQRTQQEDSAVYLCASGRVGTEAFFGQGTRLTVV.

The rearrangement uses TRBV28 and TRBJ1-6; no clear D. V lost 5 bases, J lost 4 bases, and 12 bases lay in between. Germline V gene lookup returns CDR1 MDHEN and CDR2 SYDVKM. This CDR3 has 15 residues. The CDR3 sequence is CASSEDGRYNSPLHF. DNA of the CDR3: TGTGCCAGCAGTGAGGACGGACGATATAATTCACCCCTCCACTTT.

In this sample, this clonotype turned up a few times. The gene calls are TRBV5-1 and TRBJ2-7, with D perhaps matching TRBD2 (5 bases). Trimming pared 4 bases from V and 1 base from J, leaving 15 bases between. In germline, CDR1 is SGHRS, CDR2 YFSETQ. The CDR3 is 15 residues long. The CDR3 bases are TGCGCCAGCAGCCAGGAATTCCGAGGGTCCTACGAGCAGTACTTC. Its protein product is CASSQEFRGSYEQYF.

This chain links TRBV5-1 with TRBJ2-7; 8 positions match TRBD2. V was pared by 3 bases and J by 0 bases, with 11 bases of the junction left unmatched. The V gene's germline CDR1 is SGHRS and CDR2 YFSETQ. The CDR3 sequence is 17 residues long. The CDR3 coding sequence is TGCGCCAGCAGCTCACCCGGGGGGGGCCCTTCCTCCTACGAGCAGTACTTC. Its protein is CASSSPGGGPSSYEQYF. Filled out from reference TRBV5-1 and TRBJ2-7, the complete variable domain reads KAGVTQTPRYLIKTRGQQVTLSCSPISGHRSVSWYQQTPGQGLQFLFEYFSETQRNKGNFPGRFSGRQFSNSRSEMNVSTLELGDSALYLCASSSPGGGPSSYEQYFGPGTRLTVT.

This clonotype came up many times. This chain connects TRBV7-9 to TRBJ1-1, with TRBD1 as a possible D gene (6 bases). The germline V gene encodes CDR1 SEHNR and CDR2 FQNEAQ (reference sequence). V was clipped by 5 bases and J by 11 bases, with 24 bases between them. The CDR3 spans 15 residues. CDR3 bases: TGTGCCAGCAGCCCCCCCCGCGACAGGTCCGCTGGGGCTTTCTTT. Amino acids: CASSPPRDRSAGAFF.

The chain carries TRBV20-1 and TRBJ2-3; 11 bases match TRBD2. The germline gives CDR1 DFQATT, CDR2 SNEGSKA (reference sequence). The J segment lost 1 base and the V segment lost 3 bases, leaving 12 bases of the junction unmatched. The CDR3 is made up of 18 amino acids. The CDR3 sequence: CSARTGTSGNRGTDTQYF. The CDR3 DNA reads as TGCAGTGCTAGGACCGGGACTAGCGGAAACAGGGGCACAGATACGCAGTATTTT.

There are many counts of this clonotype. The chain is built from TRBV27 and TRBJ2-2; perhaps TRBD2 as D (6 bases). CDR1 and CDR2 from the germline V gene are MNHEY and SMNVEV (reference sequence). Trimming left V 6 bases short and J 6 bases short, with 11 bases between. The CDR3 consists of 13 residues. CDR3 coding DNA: TGTGCCAGCAGAAATCTAGCGCCCGGGGAGCTGTTTTTT. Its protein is CASRNLAPGELFF.

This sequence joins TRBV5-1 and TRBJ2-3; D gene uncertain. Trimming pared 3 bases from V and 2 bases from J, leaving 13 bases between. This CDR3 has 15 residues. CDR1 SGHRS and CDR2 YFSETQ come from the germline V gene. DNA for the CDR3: TGCGCCAGCAGCTCCAATATCTGGAACACAGATACGCAGTATTTT. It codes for CASSSNIWNTDTQYF.

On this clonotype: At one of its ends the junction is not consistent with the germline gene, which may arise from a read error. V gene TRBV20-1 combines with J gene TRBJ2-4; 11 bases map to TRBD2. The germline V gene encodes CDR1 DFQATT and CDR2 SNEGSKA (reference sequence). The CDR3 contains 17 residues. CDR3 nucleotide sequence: TGCAGTGCCTTCCCGGGACTAGCGGAACTTGAAGGAAACATTCAGAACTTC. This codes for CSAFPGLAELEGNIQNF.

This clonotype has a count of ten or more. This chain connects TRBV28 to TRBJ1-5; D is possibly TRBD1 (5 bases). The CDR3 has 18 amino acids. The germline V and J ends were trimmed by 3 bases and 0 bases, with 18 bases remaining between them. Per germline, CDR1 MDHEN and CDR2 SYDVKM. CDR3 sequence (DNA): TGTGCCAGCAGTTTCTGGGGCTCTTCCACTTATAGCAATCAGCCCCAGCATTTT. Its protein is CASSFWGSSTYSNQPQHF.

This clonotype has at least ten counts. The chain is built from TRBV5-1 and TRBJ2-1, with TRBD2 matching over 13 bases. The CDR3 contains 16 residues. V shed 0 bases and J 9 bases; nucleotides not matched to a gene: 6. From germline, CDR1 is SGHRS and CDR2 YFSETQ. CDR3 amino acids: CASSLELAGGPIEQFF. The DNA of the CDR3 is TGCGCCAGCAGCTTGGAACTAGCGGGAGGGCCAATTGAGCAGTTCTTC.

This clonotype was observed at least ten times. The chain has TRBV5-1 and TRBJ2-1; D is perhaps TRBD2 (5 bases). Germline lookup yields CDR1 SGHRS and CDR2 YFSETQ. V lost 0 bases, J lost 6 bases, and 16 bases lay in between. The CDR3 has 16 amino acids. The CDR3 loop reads CASSLEGDTAFNEQFF. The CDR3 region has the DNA TGCGCCAGCAGCTTGGAGGGAGACACGGCTTTCAATGAGCAGTTCTTC.

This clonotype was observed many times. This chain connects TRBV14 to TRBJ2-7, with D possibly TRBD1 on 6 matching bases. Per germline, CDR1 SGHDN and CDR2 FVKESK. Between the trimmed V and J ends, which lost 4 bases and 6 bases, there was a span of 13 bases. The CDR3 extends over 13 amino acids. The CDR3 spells CASSPRTVGEQYF. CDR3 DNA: TGTGCCAGCAGCCCCCGGACAGTAGGCGAGCAGTACTTC. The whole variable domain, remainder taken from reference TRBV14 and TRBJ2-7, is EAGVTQFPSHSVIEKGQTVTLRCDPISGHDNLYWYRRVMGKEIKFLLHFVKESKQDESGMPNNRFLAERTGGTYSTLKVQPAELEDSGVYFCASSPRTVGEQYFGPGTRLTVT.

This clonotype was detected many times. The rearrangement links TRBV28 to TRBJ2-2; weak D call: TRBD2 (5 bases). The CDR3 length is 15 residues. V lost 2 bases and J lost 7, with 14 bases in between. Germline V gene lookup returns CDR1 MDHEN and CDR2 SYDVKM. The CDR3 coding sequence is TGTGCCAGCAGTTTAGTAGGGAGTAATAACGGGGAGCTGTTTTTT. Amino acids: CASSLVGSNNGELFF.

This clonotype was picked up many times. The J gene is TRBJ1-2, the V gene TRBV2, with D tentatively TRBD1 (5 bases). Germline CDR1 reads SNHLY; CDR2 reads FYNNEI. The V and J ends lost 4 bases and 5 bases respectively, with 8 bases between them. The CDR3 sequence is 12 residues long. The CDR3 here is CASSVGGYGYTF. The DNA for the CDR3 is TGTGCCAGCAGTGTCGGGGGGTATGGCTACACCTTC.

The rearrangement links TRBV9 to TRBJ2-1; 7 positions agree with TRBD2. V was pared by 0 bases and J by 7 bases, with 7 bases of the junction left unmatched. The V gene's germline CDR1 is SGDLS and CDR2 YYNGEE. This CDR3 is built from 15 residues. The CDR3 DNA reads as TGTGCCAGCAGCGTAGCGGGGAGGGCCGAGAATGAGCAGTTCTTC. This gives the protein CASSVAGRAENEQFF.

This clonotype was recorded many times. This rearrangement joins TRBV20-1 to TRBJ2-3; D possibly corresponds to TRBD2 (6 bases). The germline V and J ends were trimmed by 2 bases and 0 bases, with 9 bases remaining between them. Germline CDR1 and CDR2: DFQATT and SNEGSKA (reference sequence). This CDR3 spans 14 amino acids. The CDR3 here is CSARTGLSTDTQYF. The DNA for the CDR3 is TGCAGTGCTAGAACGGGACTTAGCACAGATACGCAGTATTTT.

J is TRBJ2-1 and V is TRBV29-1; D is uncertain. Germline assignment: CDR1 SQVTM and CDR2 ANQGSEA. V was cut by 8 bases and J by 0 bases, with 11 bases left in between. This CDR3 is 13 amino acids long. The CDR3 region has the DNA TGCAGCTTTGCCGATAGCTCCTACAATGAGCAGTTCTTC. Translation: CSFADSSYNEQFF.

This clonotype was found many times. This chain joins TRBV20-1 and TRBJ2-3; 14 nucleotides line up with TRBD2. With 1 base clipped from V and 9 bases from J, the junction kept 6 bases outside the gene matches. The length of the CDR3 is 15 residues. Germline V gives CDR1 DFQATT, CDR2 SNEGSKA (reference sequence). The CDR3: CSARGLAGGTLTQYF. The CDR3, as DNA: TGCAGTGCTAGAGGACTAGCGGGAGGGACCCTCACGCAGTATTTT.

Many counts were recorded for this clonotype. The CDR3 DNA sequence: TGTGCCAGCAGCGTAGCGCTCGGGTTGCACGACGAGCAGTACTTC. This gives the protein CASSVALGLHDEQYF. The chain carries TRBV9 and TRBJ2-7; D is undetermined. The CDR3 runs to 15 residues. Germline V gives CDR1 SGDLS, CDR2 YYNGEE. V was pared by 0 bases and J by 5 bases, with 15 bases between.

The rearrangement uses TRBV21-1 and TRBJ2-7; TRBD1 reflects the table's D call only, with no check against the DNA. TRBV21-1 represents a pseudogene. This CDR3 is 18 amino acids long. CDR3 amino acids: CASSSPGQWAGSSYEQYF. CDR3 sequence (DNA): TGTGCCAGCAGCTCTCCGGGACAGTGGGCTGGAAGTTCCTACGAGCAGTACTTC.

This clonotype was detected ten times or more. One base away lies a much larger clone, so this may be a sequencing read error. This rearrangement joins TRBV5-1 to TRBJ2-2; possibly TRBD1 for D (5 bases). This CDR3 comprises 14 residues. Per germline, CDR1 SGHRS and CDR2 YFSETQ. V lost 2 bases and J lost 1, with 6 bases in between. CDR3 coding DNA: TGCGCCAGCAGCTTCACAGGGAACACCGGGGAGCTGTTTTTT. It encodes CASSFTGNTGELFF.